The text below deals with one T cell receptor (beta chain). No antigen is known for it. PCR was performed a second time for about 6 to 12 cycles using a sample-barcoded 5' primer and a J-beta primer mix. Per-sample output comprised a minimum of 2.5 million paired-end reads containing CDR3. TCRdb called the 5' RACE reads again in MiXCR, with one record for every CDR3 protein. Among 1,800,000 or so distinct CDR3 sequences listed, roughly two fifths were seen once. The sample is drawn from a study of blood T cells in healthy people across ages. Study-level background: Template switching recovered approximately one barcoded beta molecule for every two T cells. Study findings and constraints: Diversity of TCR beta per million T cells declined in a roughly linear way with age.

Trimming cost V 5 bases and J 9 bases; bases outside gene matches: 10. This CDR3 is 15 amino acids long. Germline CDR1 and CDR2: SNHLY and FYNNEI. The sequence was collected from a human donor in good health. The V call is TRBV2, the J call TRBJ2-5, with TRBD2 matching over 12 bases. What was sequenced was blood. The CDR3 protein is CASSRLAGEPTSQYF. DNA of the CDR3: TGTGCCAGCAGTCGACTAGCGGGGGAGCCAACGTCCCAGTACTTC.